This entry features one T cell receptor beta chain sequence. These data belong to a study of T cell changes during pregnancy in multiple sclerosis. This CDR3 contains 14 residues. Deletions cut 8 bases from V and 6 bases from J, with 17 bases between. The germline gives CDR1 WNHNN, CDR2 SYGVQD (reference sequence). This table comes from immunoSEQ multiplex PCR, and its TCRdb copy is limited to in-frame clones, with some not included. Among about 98,000 clones listed, about 90% were seen once. The material was peripheral blood, obtained after pregnancy. The rearrangement uses TRBV10-1 and TRBJ2-1; the D gene is possibly TRBD1 (8 bases). The TCR was taken from a female donor in good health, enrolled as a control in a pregnancy study. The CDR3 DNA reads as TGCGCCAGCGGAGCGGGACAGGCCTTCAATGAGCAGTTCTTC. Protein sequence: CASGAGQAFNEQFF.